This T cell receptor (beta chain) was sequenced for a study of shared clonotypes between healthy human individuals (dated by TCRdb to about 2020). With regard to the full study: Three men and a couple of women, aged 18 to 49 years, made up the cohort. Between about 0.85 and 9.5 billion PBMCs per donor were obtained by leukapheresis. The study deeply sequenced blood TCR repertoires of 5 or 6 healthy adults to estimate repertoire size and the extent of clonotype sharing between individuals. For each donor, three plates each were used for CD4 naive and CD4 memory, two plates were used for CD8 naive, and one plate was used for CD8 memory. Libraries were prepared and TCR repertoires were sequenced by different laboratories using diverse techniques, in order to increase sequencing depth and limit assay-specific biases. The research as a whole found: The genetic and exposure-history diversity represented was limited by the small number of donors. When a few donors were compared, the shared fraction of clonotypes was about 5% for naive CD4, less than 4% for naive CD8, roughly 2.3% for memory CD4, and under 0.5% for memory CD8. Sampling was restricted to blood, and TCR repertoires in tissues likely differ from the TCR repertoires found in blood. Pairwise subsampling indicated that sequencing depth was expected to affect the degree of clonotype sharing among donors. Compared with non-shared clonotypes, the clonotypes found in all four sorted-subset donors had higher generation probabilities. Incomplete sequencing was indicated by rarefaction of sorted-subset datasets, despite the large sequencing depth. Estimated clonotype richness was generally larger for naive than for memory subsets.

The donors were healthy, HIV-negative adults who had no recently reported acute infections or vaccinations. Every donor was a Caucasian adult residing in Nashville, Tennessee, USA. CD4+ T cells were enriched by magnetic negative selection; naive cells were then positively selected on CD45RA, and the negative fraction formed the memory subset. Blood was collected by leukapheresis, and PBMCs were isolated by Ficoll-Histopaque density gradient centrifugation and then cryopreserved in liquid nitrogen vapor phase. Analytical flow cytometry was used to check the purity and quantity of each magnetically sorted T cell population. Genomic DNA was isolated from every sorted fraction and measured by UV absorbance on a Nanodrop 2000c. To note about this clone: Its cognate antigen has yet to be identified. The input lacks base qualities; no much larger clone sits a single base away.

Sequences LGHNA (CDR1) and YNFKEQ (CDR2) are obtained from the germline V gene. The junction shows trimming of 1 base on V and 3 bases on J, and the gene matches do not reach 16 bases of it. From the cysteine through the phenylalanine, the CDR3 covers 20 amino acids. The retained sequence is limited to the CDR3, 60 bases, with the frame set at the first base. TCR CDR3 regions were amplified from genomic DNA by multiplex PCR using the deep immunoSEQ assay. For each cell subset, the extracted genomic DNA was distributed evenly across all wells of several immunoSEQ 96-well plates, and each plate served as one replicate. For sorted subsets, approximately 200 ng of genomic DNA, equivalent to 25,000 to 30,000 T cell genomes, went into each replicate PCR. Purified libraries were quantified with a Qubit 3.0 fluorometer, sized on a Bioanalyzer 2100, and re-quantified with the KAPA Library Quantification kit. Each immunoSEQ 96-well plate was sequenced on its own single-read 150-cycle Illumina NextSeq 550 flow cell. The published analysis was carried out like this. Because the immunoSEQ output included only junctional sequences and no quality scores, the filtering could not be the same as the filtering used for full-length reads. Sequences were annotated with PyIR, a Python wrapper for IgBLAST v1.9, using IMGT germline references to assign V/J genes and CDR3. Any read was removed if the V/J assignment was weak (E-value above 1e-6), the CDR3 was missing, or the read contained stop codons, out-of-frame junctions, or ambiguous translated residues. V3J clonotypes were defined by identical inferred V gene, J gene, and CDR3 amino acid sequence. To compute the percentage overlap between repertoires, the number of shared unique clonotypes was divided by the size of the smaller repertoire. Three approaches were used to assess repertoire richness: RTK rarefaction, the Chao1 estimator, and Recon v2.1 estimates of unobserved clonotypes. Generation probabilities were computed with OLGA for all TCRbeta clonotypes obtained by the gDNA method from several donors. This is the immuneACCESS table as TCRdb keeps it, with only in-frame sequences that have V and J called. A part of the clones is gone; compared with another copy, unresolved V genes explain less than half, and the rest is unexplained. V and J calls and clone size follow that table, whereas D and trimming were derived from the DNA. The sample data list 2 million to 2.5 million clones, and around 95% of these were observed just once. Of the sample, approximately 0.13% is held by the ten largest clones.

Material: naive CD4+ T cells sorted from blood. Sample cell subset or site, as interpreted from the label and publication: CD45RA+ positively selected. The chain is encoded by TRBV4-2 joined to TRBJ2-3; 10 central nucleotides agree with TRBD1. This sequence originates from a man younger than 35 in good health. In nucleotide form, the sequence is TGTGCCAGCAGCCAAGGGACGACAGGGGGCGCGAGTCCTATAACAGATACGCAGTATTTT. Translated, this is CASSQGTTGGASPITDTQYF.